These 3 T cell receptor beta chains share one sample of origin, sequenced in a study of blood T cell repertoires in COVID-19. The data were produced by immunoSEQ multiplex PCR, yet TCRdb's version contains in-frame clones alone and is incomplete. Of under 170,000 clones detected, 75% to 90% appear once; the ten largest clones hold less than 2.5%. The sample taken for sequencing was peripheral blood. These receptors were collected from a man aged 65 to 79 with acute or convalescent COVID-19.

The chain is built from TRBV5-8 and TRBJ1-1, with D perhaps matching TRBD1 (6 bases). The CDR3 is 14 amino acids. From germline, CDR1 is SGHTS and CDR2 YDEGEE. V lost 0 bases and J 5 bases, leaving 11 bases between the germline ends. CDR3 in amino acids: CASSLVGGATEAFF. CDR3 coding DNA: TGTGCCAGCAGCTTGGTAGGGGGGGCTACTGAAGCTTTCTTT.

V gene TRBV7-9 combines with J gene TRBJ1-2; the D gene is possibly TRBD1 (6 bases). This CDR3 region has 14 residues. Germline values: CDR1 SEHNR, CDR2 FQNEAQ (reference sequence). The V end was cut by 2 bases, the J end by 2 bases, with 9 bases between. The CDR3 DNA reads TGTGCCAGCAGCTTACTTGGGGGCAACTATGGCTACACCTTC. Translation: CASSLLGGNYGYTF.

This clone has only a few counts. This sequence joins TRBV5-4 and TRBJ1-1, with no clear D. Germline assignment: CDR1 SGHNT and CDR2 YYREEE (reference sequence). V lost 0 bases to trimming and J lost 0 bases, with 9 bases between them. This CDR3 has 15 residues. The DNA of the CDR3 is TGTGCCAGCAGCTTGGGCCAGGCCGTGAACACTGAAGCTTTCTTT. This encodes CASSLGQAVNTEAFF.